This T cell receptor beta chain was identified during a study of blood T cell repertoires in COVID-19. The wider study: Both acute and convalescent COVID-19 samples were obtained from the United States, Italy and Spain.

This clone was observed a handful of times. Authors' data handling: Reference gene primer amplification in the assay estimated nucleated cell counts. The protocol was immunoSEQ multiplex PCR, while the TCRdb copy is restricted to in-frame clones and leaves out a portion. V and J calls and clone size are given by that table; D and trimming were obtained from the DNA. The table records approximately 120,000 clones, roughly 87% of them present only once. The cohort comprised adults aged about 18 to 90 years residing in approximately 25 US areas. Recovered status in Cohort 3 required two negative PCRs, clearance, or symptom resolution. The origin of this receptor is a man younger than 40 who had recovered from COVID-19. The specimen was PBMCs or T cells enriched from blood (not recorded which).

The CDR3 nucleotides read TGTGCTAGTGGTTTGGGGGGCCTCTTGGGCTACACCTTC. Amino acids: CASGLGGLLGYTF. The V gene is TRBV12-5, the J gene TRBJ1-2, with D possibly TRBD1 on 5 matching bases. Germline CDR1 is LGHNT and CDR2 is FRNRAP. The CDR3 is 13 amino acids. V dropped 1 base and J dropped 8 bases, with 11 bases sitting between them.